This paragraph covers one T cell receptor (beta chain) sequence. Its antigen remains unknown. Vbeta (60) and Jbeta (13) primers were used in the PCR. Data came from immunoSEQ multiplex PCR; TCRdb stores just in-frame clones and leaves some out. The sample holds over 150,000 clones, around 75% seen once. This sample was taken from a study of cytomegalovirus exposure and HLA in healthy donors. Study results and limitations: Fewer than 20,000 TCR beta sequences were associated with HLA alleles at 0.05 false discovery rate in a later analysis. An ancestry cluster, one associated with Asian ancestry, reportedly showed fewer N-insertions than the approximately 670-donor mean in a later analysis.

Healthy bone marrow donors made up the cohort. V lost 0 bases and J lost 1, with 9 bases in between. The CDR3 spans 15 residues. Germline V gene sequence: CDR1 LGHNA, CDR2 YSLEER. V is TRBV4-3 and J is TRBJ2-5, with D unclear. What was sequenced was PBMCs. The receptor comes from a man in his late teens or twenties in good health and CMV-seronegative. CDR3 sequence (DNA): TGCGCCAGCAGCCAAGATGGCCGGGTCCAAGAGACCCAGTACTTC. It specifies CASSQDGRVQETQYF.